The 6 T cell receptor beta chains below all came from one sample that was sequenced in a study of CD8+ T cells in alopecia areata. The treatment is: oral pan-JAK inhibitor, 5-10 mg twice daily. In each case, RNA was isolated and then reverse transcribed into cDNA as the sequencing template. Assay: immunoSEQ multiplex PCR; the TCRdb copy retains only in-frame clones and omits some. The sample yields about 200,000 clones, 35% to 40% seen once. The source was CD4+ T cells sorted from blood, collected at approximately week 34, from a patient treated with tofacitinib. Receptors originate from a human donor with alopecia areata.

Comment on this clone: Other DNA variants within this sample encode the same CDR3. The CDR3 reads CASSEGGSNYGYTF. The CDR3 coding sequence is TGTGCCAGCAGTGAAGGGGGCAGTAACTATGGCTACACCTTC. The rearrangement links TRBV6-1 to TRBJ1-2; D might be TRBD1 (5 bases). The CDR3 sequence is 14 residues long. V was clipped by 1 base and J by 1 base, with 7 bases between them. Looked up from germline, CDR1 is MNHNS and CDR2 is SASEGT.

This clone came up many times. The chain combines TRBV19 with TRBJ2-2, with 9 bases fitting TRBD1. The trim removed 11 bases at V and 4 bases at J, leaving 11 bases unmatched. CDR3 size: 15 residues. Germline values: CDR1 LNHDA, CDR2 SQIVND (reference sequence). The CDR3 here is CAAQSTGGTTGELFF. The CDR3 DNA sequence: TGTGCCGCGCAAAGCACAGGGGGCACCACCGGGGAGCTGTTTTTT.

This clone showed up just a few times. V usage is TRBV5-1 and J usage is TRBJ2-2; D is perhaps TRBD2 (5 bases). The germline V gene has CDR1 SGHRS and CDR2 YFSETQ. The CDR3 contains 14 residues. Deletions cut 5 bases from V and 2 bases from J, with 10 bases between. CDR3 bases: TGCGCCAGCAGAGAGGGCAGCAACACCGGGGAGCTGTTTTTT. Amino acids: CASREGSNTGELFF.

The chain joins TRBV5-1 to TRBJ1-4; a weak D match, TRBD1 (5 bases). The CDR3 is 15 residues long. Trimming cost V 4 bases and J 6 bases, with 16 bases left between them. The germline CDR1 and CDR2 sequences are SGHRS and YFSETQ. CDR3 in amino acids: CASSEGTALDEKLFF. The CDR3 DNA sequence: TGCGCCAGCAGCGAGGGGACGGCGTTGGATGAAAAACTGTTTTTT.

V gene TRBV7-6 combines with J gene TRBJ2-1; 7 nucleotides align to TRBD2. V trimming: 6 bases; J trimming: 8 bases; junction bases outside the gene matches: 13. The CDR3 is 15 amino acids. Germline CDR1 SGHVS, CDR2 FNYEAQ. In DNA, the CDR3 is TGTGCCAGCAGTCCCACGGGGCGGGAGATAGATGAGCAGTTCTTC. Translating it yields CASSPTGREIDEQFF. The variable domain in full, with the rest retrieved from reference TRBV7-6 and TRBJ2-1, is GAGVSQSPRYKVTKRGQDVALRCDPISGHVSLYWYRQALGQGPEFLTYFNYEAQQDKSGLPNDRFSAERPEGSISTLTIQRTEQRDSAMYRCASSPTGREIDEQFFGPGTRLTVL.

This rearrangement joins TRBV10-3 to TRBJ2-3; D unclear. The CDR3 totals 15 residues. The germline gives CDR1 ENHRY, CDR2 SYGVKD. With 0 bases removed from V and 0 bases from J, the gap between germline ends came to 7 bases. The CDR3: CAISESVVSTDTQYF. CDR3 in DNA: TGTGCCATCAGTGAGTCAGTGGTTAGCACAGATACGCAGTATTTT.